This T cell receptor beta chain was recorded in a study of T-cell reconstitution after alpha-beta-depleted transplantation in children. Study results and limitations: Hyperexpanded clones declined; after one year, newly produced T cells mostly supplied diversity. Day-60 TCRbeta diversity that was high in some patients was derived from surviving recipient T cells and thymic progenitors.

This clonotype was recorded many times. Its antigen remains unidentified. Preparing the TCRbeta library involved the use of unique molecular identifiers. One entry per CDR3 protein results from TCRdb running MiXCR on the PCR reads. The sample shows hundreds of thousands of distinct CDR3 sequences, 20% to 25% of them seen only once. Per the germline V gene, CDR1 is DFQATT and CDR2 is SNEGSKA (reference sequence). Trimming took 0 bases from V and 6 from J; bases not matched to a gene: 7. The CDR3 has 15 amino acids. The receptor was derived from a boy less than two years old who had a stem cell transplant for acute myeloid leukemia, so the T cells may come from the graft donor. The material sequenced was PBMCs, mostly from graft donor cells, taken 360 days after TCRalphabeta/CD19-depleted stem cell transplant. The V gene is TRBV20-1, the J gene TRBJ1-4; 7 bases are shared with TRBD1. The CDR3 region is CSAREPDRVDEKLFF. CDR3 in DNA: TGCAGTGCTAGAGAGCCCGACAGGGTGGATGAAAAACTGTTTTTT.